This TCR beta chain was sequenced in a study of PD-L1 blockade in urothelial cancer. Indicated time point: peripheral blood 6 weeks after treatment start. TCRdb's copy holds only in-frame clones and misses some; the assay was immunoSEQ multiplex PCR. This sample has roughly 120,000 clones; more than 85% occur once, and the top ten carry 3% to 4%. CDR3 length equals 15 residues. Per the germline V gene, CDR1 is SGHTA and CDR2 is FQGNSA. The V and J ends lost 5 bases and 4 bases, in that order; junction bases with no gene match: 8. This TCR derives from a man between 60 and 75 years old with urothelial cancer. The specimen was PBMCs, collected around atezolizumab (anti-PD-L1) treatment. The chain couples TRBV7-2 to TRBJ1-3, with 7 positions matching TRBD1. In DNA, the CDR3 is TGTGCCAGCAGCCGGGACAGAATCGGCGGAAACACCATATATTTT. Amino acid sequence: CASSRDRIGGNTIYF.